This entry features one TCR beta chain sequence. With random hexamers, 0.5 to 1 ug RNA was reverse transcribed. Amplification of the TCR beta CDR3 was carried out by immunoSEQ multiplex PCR, which spanned a total of 54 Vbeta and 13 Jbeta segments. TCRdb called the immunoSEQ multiplex PCR reads again in MiXCR, with one record for every CDR3 protein. The repertoire includes around 170,000 distinct CDR3 sequences, 85% to 95% of them detected once, and 0.15% to 0.2% sits in the top ten. This specimen belongs to a study of CD8 T cells in Susac syndrome. The germline V gene has CDR1 DFQATT and CDR2 SNEGSKA (reference sequence). This CDR3 spans 11 amino acids. V was shortened by 4 bases and J by 4 bases, with 7 bases between the two germline ends.

The specimen sequenced was CD8+ T cells from PBMCs. The TCR sequence derives from a human donor with multiple sclerosis. V is TRBV20-1 and J is TRBJ1-1; no reliable D call. The CDR3 bases are TGCAGTGCTAAAAGGAGCACTGAAGCTTTCTTT. It yields the protein CSAKRSTEAFF.